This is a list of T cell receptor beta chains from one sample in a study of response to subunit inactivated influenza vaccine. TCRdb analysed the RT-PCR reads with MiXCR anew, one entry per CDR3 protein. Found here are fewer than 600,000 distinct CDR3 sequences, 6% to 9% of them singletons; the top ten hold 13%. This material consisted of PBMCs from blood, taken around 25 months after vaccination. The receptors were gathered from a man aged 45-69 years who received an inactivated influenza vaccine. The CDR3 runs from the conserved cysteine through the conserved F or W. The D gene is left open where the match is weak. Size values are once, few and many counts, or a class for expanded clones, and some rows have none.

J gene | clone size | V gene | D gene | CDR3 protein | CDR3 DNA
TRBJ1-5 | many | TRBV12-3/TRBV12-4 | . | CASTVGAGTTPQHF | TGTGCCAGCACCGTGGGGGCAGGGACAACGCCCCAGCATTTT
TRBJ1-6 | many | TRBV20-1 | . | CSARDDRSSYNSPLHF | TGCAGTGCTAGAGACGACAGGAGCTCCTATAATTCACCCCTCCACTTT
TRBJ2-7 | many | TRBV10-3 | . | CAITGDRAYEQYF | TGTGCCATCACTGGCGACAGAGCTTACGAGCAGTACTTC
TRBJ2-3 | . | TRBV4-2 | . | CASSQDGVTDTQYF | TGTGCCAGCAGCCAAGACGGGGTCACAGATACGCAGTATTTT
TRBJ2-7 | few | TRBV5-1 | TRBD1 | CASSGRGMDYEQYF | TGCGCCAGCAGCGGCAGGGGGATGGACTACGAGCAGTACTTC
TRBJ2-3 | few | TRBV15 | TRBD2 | CATSQTSGGTKRDTQYF | TGTGCCACCAGCCAAACTAGCGGGGGGACCAAACGAGATACGCAGTATTTT
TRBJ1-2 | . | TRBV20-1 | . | CSASMPGGNYGYTF | TGCAGTGCTAGTATGCCAGGAGGGAACTATGGCTACACCTTC
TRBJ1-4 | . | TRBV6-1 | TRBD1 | CASSDLQGAEEKLFF | TGTGCCAGCAGTGACCTACAGGGGGCAGAGGAAAAACTGTTTTTT
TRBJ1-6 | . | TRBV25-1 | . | CASTGQGNSPLHF | TGTGCCAGCACGGGGCAGGGAAATTCACCCCTCCACTTT
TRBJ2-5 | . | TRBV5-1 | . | CASSFRAGTQETQYF | TGCGCCAGCAGCTTCCGCGCAGGGACTCAAGAGACCCAGTACTTC
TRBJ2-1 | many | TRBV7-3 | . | CASSLGVNSYNEQFF | TGTGCCAGCAGCTTAGGTGTCAACTCCTACAATGAGCAGTTCTTC
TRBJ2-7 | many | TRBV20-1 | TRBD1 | CRGDRGKEQYF | TGCAGGGGGGACAGGGGTAAAGAGCAGTACTTC
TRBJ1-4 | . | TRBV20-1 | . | CSAKFNEKLFF | TGCAGTGCTAAGTTTAATGAAAAACTGTTTTTT
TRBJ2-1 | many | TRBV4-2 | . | CASSQEGSRAGEQFF | TGTGCCAGCAGCCAAGAGGGGTCCCGGGCGGGTGAGCAGTTCTTC
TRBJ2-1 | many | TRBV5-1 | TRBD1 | CASSLDPGTANNEQFF | TGCGCCAGCAGCTTGGACCCCGGGACAGCTAACAATGAGCAGTTCTTC
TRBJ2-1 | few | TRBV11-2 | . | CASSLDGLPSSYNEQFF | TGTGCCAGCAGCTTAGATGGGCTACCTAGCTCCTACAATGAGCAGTTCTTC
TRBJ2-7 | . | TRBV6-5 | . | CASSYSPTSSYEQYF | TGTGCCAGCAGTTACTCGCCGACAAGCTCCTACGAGCAGTACTTC